These 5 T cell receptor beta chains were sequenced from one sample in a study of blood T cells in healthy people across ages. For the second PCR, which ran for roughly 6 to 12 cycles, a sample-barcoded 5' primer and a J-beta primer mix were used. TCRdb independently ran MiXCR on the 5' RACE reads; one entry per CDR3 protein. The sample contains approximately 680,000 distinct CDR3 sequences, roughly 30% of which appear only once. Sequences were obtained from blood. These TCRs come from an elderly woman in good health.

This clonotype was counted a few times. The chain links TRBV20-1 to TRBJ1-5, with 7 bases that match TRBD1. V shed 5 bases, J shed 0 bases, and the junction held 13 bases outside the gene matches. The CDR3 is 17 amino acids. CDR1 and CDR2 (germline): DFQATT, SNEGSKA (reference sequence). The CDR3 protein is CSAQNVQGSYSNQPQHF. As DNA, the CDR3 is TGCAGTGCTCAGAATGTACAGGGGTCCTATAGCAATCAGCCCCAGCATTTT.

This clonotype has at least ten counts. The chain uses TRBV7-2 and TRBJ1-5; D unclear. Trimming left V 0 bases short and J 3 bases short, with 9 bases between. This CDR3 comprises 15 residues. The germline gives CDR1 SGHTA, CDR2 FQGNSA. CDR3 in amino acids: CASSLAKGNNQPQHF. In nucleotides, the CDR3 is TGTGCCAGCAGCTTAGCGAAAGGGAACAATCAGCCCCAGCATTTT.

This clonotype appeared many times. The chain employs TRBV9 and TRBJ2-1; TRBD1 agrees at 9 bases. V shed 0 bases, J shed 1 base, and the junction held 2 bases outside the gene matches. Germline CDR1 reads SGDLS; CDR2 reads YYNGEE. This CDR3 has 16 amino acids. The CDR3 DNA follows: TGTGCCAGCAGCGTAGGACAGGGGGGTTCCTACAATGAGCAGTTCTTC. It codes for CASSVGQGGSYNEQFF.

This clonotype has at least ten counts. The chain has TRBV7-2 and TRBJ2-3; 11 nucleotides align to TRBD2. Looked up from germline, CDR1 is SGHTA and CDR2 is FQGNSA. V trimming: 3 bases; J trimming: 0 bases; junction bases outside the gene matches: 5. This CDR3 spans 17 amino acids. CDR3 DNA: TGTGCCAGCAGCTTGGCTAGCGGGGGGATAAGCACAGATACGCAGTATTTT. Protein: CASSLASGGISTDTQYF.

A single count supports this clonotype. The junction departs from the called germline gene at one end, perhaps through a read error. The chain links TRBV7-2 to TRBJ1-6; D is unresolved. This CDR3 is built from 16 residues. Germline-derived CDR1 and CDR2 are SGHTA and FQGNSA. In nucleotides, the CDR3 is TGTGCCGGCAGCTTAGAAGTCACATATTATGATTCACCCCTCCACTTT. Amino acids: CAGSLEVTYYDSPLHF.